The sequence of this T cell receptor (beta chain) was determined in a study of kidney transplant recipient with SARS-CoV-2 infection. V was clipped by 4 bases and J by 1 base; unmatched bases: 6. The germline gives CDR1 LNHDA, CDR2 SQIVND (reference sequence). The length of the CDR3 is 15 residues. This clonotype has a count of ten or more. From the reads, TCRdb called clonotypes with MiXCR, one entry per CDR3 protein. Among approximately 240,000 distinct CDR3 sequences listed, 29% were seen once. The specimen comprised a blood sample, sampled at baseline and between days 110 and 120 from a kidney transplant recipient. This chain uses TRBV19 with TRBJ1-1; 7 nucleotides match TRBD1. The source is a male patient in his thirties who had COVID-19 and was a kidney transplant recipient. Some of the T cells might come from the graft donor. The CDR3 spells CASSKTPGGNTEAFF. CDR3 nucleotide sequence: TGTGCCAGTAGTAAGACGCCAGGGGGGAACACTGAAGCTTTCTTT.